The clone carrying this TCR beta chain was observed a handful of times. The antigen is undetermined. The CDR3 runs 14 residues. With 0 bases removed from V and 3 bases from J, the gap between germline ends came to 9 bases. Germline CDR1 reads LGHNA; CDR2 reads YSLEER. This entry is derived from a study of T cell repertoires in cytomegalovirus infection. Across the study: Public TCR beta signatures indicated both CMV infection and matching HLA type.

Study results and limitations: It was HLA-C-restricted CMV-specific TCR beta clonotypes that dominated the response ex vivo. Cumulative public TCR beta family frequency identified CMV carriers with the relevant HLA.

From the reads, TCRdb called clonotypes with MiXCR, one entry per CDR3 protein. Here the sample spans 150,000 to 200,000 distinct CDR3 sequences, approximately 15% being singletons. Sequencing used PBMCs. The chain joins TRBV4-3 to TRBJ2-7; D gene unclear. The origin of this receptor is a human donor in good health (CMV status not recorded). Some clones in this sample may be carry-over from other donors' samples. The DNA for the CDR3 is TGCGCCAGCAGCCAAGATCTTTTGTTCTACGAGCAGTACTTC. This translates into CASSQDLLFYEQYF.